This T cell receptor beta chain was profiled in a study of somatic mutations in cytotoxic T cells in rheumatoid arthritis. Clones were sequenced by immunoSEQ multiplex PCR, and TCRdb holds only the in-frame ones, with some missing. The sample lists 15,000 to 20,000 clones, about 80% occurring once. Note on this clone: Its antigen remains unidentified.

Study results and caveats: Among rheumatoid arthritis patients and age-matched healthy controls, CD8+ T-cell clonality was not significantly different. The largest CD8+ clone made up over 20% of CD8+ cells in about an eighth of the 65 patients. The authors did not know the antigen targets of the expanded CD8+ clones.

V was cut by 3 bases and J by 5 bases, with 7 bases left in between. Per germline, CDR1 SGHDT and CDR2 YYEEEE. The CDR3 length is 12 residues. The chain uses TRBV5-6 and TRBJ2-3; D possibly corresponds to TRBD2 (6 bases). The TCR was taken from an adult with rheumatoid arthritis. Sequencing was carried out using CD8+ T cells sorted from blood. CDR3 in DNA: TGTGCCAGCAGCTCCGGGGGAGATACGCAGTATTTT. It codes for CASSSGGDTQYF.